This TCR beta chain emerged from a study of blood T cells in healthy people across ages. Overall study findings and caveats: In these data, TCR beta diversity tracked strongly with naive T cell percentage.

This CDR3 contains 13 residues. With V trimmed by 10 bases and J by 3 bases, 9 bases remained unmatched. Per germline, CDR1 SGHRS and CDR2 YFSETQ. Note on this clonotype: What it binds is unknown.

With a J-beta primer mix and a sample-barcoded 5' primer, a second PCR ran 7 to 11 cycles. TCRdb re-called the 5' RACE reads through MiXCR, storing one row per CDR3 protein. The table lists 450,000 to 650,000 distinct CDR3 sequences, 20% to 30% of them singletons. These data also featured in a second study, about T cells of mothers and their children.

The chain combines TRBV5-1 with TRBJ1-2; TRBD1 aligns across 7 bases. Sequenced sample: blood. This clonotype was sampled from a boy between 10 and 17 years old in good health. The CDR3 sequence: CACGFTGDYGYTF. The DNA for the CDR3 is TGCGCCTGCGGCTTCACAGGGGACTATGGCTACACCTTC.